The T cell receptor (beta chain) under discussion was sequenced for a study of graft-versus-host responses after intestinal transplantation. As for the study in general: Multivisceral, liver-intestinal, or isolated intestinal grafts went to recipients.

Sequencing used immunoSEQ multiplex PCR; TCRdb keeps in-frame clones, though not all of them. The sample has about 51,000 clones; 85% to 95% are singletons. Regarding this clone: Its cognate antigen is unknown.

The CDR3 covers 14 residues. V was trimmed by 0 bases and J by 5 bases, leaving 12 bases between them. Germline V lookup: CDR1 SGHRS, CDR2 YFSETQ. The sequencing here drew on unstimulated CD8+ T cells sorted from spleen or lymph node cells, taken before transplant. The sequence came from a human donor who was the organ donor for an intestinal transplant. The genes are TRBV5-1 and TRBJ2-7; TRBD2 is a possible D gene (6 bases). This CDR3 reads CASSLVGGGHEQYF. CDR3 sequence (DNA): TGCGCCAGCAGCTTGGTTGGGGGAGGACACGAGCAGTACTTC.